This is a list of T cell receptor beta chains from one sample in a study of T cells in Graves' hyperthyroidism and ophthalmopathy. TCRdb analysed the multiplex PCR reads with MiXCR anew, one entry per CDR3 protein. The sample contains hundreds of thousands of distinct CDR3 sequences, approximately 13% of which appear only once. Sequencing used blood. These TCRs come from a woman in her thirties with Graves' hyperthyroidism that later progressed to Graves' ophthalmopathy. CDR3s include the opening cysteine and the closing phenylalanine or tryptophan. Each record gives: J gene, V gene, D gene, clone size, CDR3 protein, CDR3 DNA. A D gene is named only where the DNA matches it firmly. The size field is filled for only some rows; it gives once, few, many or a size class.

j_call: TRBJ1-1
v_call: TRBV12-3/TRBV12-4
d_call: NA
clone_size: many
cdr3_aa: CASSLRLGGRGNTEAFF
cdr3_nt: TGTGCCAGCAGTTTAAGGTTGGGGGGACGGGGGAACACTGAAGCTTTCTTT

j_call: TRBJ1-6
v_call: TRBV3-1
d_call: NA
clone_size: few
cdr3_aa: CASSLSGGVNSPLHF
cdr3_nt: TGTGCCAGCAGCCTCTCTGGGGGGGTTAATTCACCCCTCCACTTT

j_call: TRBJ1-5
v_call: TRBV28
d_call: NA
clone_size: many
cdr3_aa: CASSLFGRGVNQPQHF
cdr3_nt: TGTGCCAGCAGTTTATTTGGAAGAGGTGTTAATCAGCCCCAGCATTTT

j_call: TRBJ2-7
v_call: TRBV12-3/TRBV12-4
d_call: NA
clone_size: many
cdr3_aa: CASSLWGDEQYF
cdr3_nt: TGTGCCAGCAGTTTATGGGGAGACGAGCAGTACTTC

j_call: TRBJ1-4
v_call: TRBV5-8
d_call: TRBD1
clone_size: NA
cdr3_aa: CASSSQEGTARTNEKLFF
cdr3_nt: TGTGCCAGCAGCTCGCAGGAAGGGACAGCCCGAACTAATGAAAAACTGTTTTTT

j_call: TRBJ1-1
v_call: TRBV27
d_call: NA
clone_size: few
cdr3_aa: CASSLNRAGLEAFF
cdr3_nt: TGTGCCAGCAGTCTTAATCGGGCAGGGCTTGAAGCTTTCTTT

j_call: TRBJ2-3
v_call: TRBV27
d_call: NA
clone_size: few
cdr3_aa: CASSTSDTQYF
cdr3_nt: TGTGCCAGCTCAACATCGGATACGCAGTATTTT

j_call: TRBJ2-2
v_call: TRBV24-1
d_call: NA
clone_size: many
cdr3_aa: CATSVPNTGELFF
cdr3_nt: TGTGCCACCAGTGTCCCGAACACCGGGGAGCTGTTTTTT

j_call: TRBJ2-1
v_call: TRBV7-2
d_call: NA
clone_size: many
cdr3_aa: CASSTTGGGRTYNEQFF
cdr3_nt: TGTGCCAGCAGCACAACTGGTGGGGGACGGACATACAATGAGCAGTTCTTC

j_call: TRBJ2-1
v_call: TRBV6-1
d_call: TRBD2
clone_size: NA
cdr3_aa: CASSEMRQSGLAGAGTYNEQFF
cdr3_nt: TGTGCCAGCAGTGAAATGAGACAGTCGGGACTAGCGGGAGCTGGAACCTACAATGAGCAGTTCTTC

j_call: TRBJ2-1
v_call: TRBV10-3
d_call: NA
clone_size: NA
cdr3_aa: CAISEPGINEQFF
cdr3_nt: TGTGCCATCAGTGAGCCAGGGATAAATGAGCAGTTCTTC

j_call: TRBJ2-7
v_call: TRBV25-1
d_call: NA
clone_size: many
cdr3_aa: CASSLSVGSDEQYF
cdr3_nt: TGTGCCAGCAGTTTGAGTGTCGGAAGTGACGAGCAGTACTTC

j_call: TRBJ2-3
v_call: TRBV20-1
d_call: TRBD2
clone_size: many
cdr3_aa: CSARTGLAASTDTQYF
cdr3_nt: TGCAGTGCTAGAACGGGACTAGCGGCTAGCACAGATACGCAGTATTTT